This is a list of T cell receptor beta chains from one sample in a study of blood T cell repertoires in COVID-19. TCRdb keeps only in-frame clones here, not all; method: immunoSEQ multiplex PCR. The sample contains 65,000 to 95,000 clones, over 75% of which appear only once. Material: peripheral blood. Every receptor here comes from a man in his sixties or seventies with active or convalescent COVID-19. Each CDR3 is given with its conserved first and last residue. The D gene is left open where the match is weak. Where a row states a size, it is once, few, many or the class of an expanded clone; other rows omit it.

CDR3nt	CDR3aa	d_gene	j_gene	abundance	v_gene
TGCGCCAGCAGTGATTACTCTGGAAACACCATATATTTT	CASSDYSGNTIYF	-	TRBJ1-3	-	TRBV10-2
TGCGCCAGCAGCTTGGAGGGACACGTTGCAACTAATGAAAAACTGTTTTTT	CASSLEGHVATNEKLFF	-	TRBJ1-4	-	TRBV5-1
TGCGCCAGCAGCCAAGGGACCGGACTGGGCGGATCCACAGATACGCAGTATTTT	CASSQGTGLGGSTDTQYF	-	TRBJ2-3	-	TRBV4-1
TGTGCCAGCAGCCAACCCGGGGTAGGTTCACCCCTCCACTTT	CASSQPGVGSPLHF	-	TRBJ1-6	-	TRBV7-9
TGTGCCACCAGCAGAGATTCAACCGGCCAGGGTACGCAGTATTTT	CATSRDSTGQGTQYF	-	TRBJ2-3	once	TRBV15
TGTGCCAGCAGTTCGGGACAACAAGCCAGGAATGGCTACACCTTC	CASSSGQQARNGYTF	-	TRBJ1-2	-	TRBV6-6
TGCAGCGTTGTGACTAGCGGGGGATTAAGCACAGATACGCAGTATTTT	CSVVTSGGLSTDTQYF	TRBD2	TRBJ2-3	-	TRBV29-1
TGTGCCAGCAGCCAAGGAACAATCATGAACACTGAAGCTTTCTTT	CASSQGTIMNTEAFF	-	TRBJ1-1	once	TRBV4-2
TGTGCCAGCAGTTTAAGGGGCACTGAAGCTTTCTTT	CASSLRGTEAFF	-	TRBJ1-1	-	TRBV12-3/TRBV12-4
TGTGCCGCGGGCGGGGGACCGATGAACACTGAAGCTTTCTTT	CAAGGGPMNTEAFF	-	TRBJ1-1	-	TRBV5-5
TGTGCCAGCAGCCCGGACCAAGGGACAGGTATTGCTTTCTTT	CASSPDQGTGIAFF	TRBD1	TRBJ1-1	-	TRBV5-4
TGTGCCAGCAGCCCGACAGGGGGTTTAAGCAATCAGCCCCAGCATTTT	CASSPTGGLSNQPQHF	TRBD1	TRBJ1-5	-	TRBV7-8
TGTGCCAGCAGCTTAGTGGGACTAGCGGGGACCACAGATACGCAGTATTTT	CASSLVGLAGTTDTQYF	TRBD2	TRBJ2-3	-	TRBV7-9
TGTGCCAGCAGCGTAGATCTAGCGGCCGGGGAGCTGTTTTTT	CASSVDLAAGELFF	TRBD2	TRBJ2-2	-	TRBV9
TGTGCCAGCAGTGAGATAGGGGGCGTAGGCGGCTACACCTTC	CASSEIGGVGGYTF	TRBD1	TRBJ1-2	-	TRBV6-4
TGTGCCACCAGTGAACAGGGAAACAATGAGCAGTTCTTC	CATSEQGNNEQFF	-	TRBJ2-1	few	TRBV24-1
TGCGCCAGCAGCTTCGACAGGGGGAACACTGAAGCTTTCTTT	CASSFDRGNTEAFF	TRBD1	TRBJ1-1	-	TRBV5-1
TGTGCCAGCAGTGCGCGACTCTCTAGCACAGATACGCAGTATTTT	CASSARLSSTDTQYF	-	TRBJ2-3	-	TRBV27
TGTGCCAGCAGCCCGGACATGAGCTCCTACAATGAGCAGTTCTTC	CASSPDMSSYNEQFF	-	TRBJ2-1	-	TRBV7-2
TGTGCCAGCACCAAACCACTAGCGGGGGCGGAGACCCAGTACTTC	CASTKPLAGAETQYF	TRBD2	TRBJ2-5	-	TRBV7-9
TGTGCCAGCACCCCAGGCCTCCGACTCTCCGGGACTGAAGCTTTCTTT	CASTPGLRLSGTEAFF	-	TRBJ1-1	-	TRBV6-2/TRBV6-3
TGTGCCAGCAGTGGTCCTAAGGGGGCCCTCTCTGGAAACACCATATATTTT	CASSGPKGALSGNTIYF	TRBD1	TRBJ1-3	-	TRBV25-1
TGTGCCTGGAAAGGCCAGGGCCGTAATTCACCCCTCCACTTT	CAWKGQGRNSPLHF	-	TRBJ1-6	-	TRBV30
TGTGCCGCGGGCTACAATGAGCAGTTCTTC	CAAGYNEQFF	-	TRBJ2-1	-	TRBV27
TGTGCTAGTGGGGACTCTTGGGGGGGGTCCACAGATACGCAGTATTTT	CASGDSWGGSTDTQYF	TRBD2	TRBJ2-3	-	TRBV12-5
TGTGCCAGCAGCAGGGGACAGGGGGCGGATTCACCCCTCCACTTT	CASSRGQGADSPLHF	TRBD1	TRBJ1-6	-	TRBV5-4
TGTGCCAGCAGCTCTTGGACAGTCTACAATGAGCAGTTCTTC	CASSSWTVYNEQFF	-	TRBJ2-1	-	TRBV7-8
TGTGCCAGCTCCCCGATCGGGGGGGTCTCTGGAAACACCATATATTTT	CASSPIGGVSGNTIYF	-	TRBJ1-3	-	TRBV18
TGTGCCAGCAGCGTAGCGGGGGGCACCTACAATGAGCAGTTCTTC	CASSVAGGTYNEQFF	TRBD2	TRBJ2-1	-	TRBV5-4
TGTGCCAGCAGCCTCAACAGGGCGAGCACTGAAGCTTTCTTT	CASSLNRASTEAFF	-	TRBJ1-1	-	TRBV7-2
TGTGCCAGTAGGGACAGGAGGAACACTGAAGCTTTCTTT	CASRDRRNTEAFF	TRBD1	TRBJ1-1	-	TRBV19
TGTGCCATCAGGGGGACAGAGGGTCAGCCCCAGCATTTT	CAIRGTEGQPQHF	TRBD1	TRBJ1-5	-	TRBV10-3
TGTGCCTGGGAAGGCCGGACAGGCCTTTTCAGGGGCACAGATACGCAGTATTTT	CAWEGRTGLFRGTDTQYF	TRBD1	TRBJ2-3	-	TRBV30
TGCAGTGCTAGTATGGCGGGGGCCTTCAATGAGCAGTTCTTC	CSASMAGAFNEQFF	-	TRBJ2-1	-	TRBV20-1
TGTGCCAGCAGTGAACGGAGCGGGGGTCACTCCTACAATGAGCAGTTCTTC	CASSERSGGHSYNEQFF	TRBD2	TRBJ2-1	-	TRBV6-1